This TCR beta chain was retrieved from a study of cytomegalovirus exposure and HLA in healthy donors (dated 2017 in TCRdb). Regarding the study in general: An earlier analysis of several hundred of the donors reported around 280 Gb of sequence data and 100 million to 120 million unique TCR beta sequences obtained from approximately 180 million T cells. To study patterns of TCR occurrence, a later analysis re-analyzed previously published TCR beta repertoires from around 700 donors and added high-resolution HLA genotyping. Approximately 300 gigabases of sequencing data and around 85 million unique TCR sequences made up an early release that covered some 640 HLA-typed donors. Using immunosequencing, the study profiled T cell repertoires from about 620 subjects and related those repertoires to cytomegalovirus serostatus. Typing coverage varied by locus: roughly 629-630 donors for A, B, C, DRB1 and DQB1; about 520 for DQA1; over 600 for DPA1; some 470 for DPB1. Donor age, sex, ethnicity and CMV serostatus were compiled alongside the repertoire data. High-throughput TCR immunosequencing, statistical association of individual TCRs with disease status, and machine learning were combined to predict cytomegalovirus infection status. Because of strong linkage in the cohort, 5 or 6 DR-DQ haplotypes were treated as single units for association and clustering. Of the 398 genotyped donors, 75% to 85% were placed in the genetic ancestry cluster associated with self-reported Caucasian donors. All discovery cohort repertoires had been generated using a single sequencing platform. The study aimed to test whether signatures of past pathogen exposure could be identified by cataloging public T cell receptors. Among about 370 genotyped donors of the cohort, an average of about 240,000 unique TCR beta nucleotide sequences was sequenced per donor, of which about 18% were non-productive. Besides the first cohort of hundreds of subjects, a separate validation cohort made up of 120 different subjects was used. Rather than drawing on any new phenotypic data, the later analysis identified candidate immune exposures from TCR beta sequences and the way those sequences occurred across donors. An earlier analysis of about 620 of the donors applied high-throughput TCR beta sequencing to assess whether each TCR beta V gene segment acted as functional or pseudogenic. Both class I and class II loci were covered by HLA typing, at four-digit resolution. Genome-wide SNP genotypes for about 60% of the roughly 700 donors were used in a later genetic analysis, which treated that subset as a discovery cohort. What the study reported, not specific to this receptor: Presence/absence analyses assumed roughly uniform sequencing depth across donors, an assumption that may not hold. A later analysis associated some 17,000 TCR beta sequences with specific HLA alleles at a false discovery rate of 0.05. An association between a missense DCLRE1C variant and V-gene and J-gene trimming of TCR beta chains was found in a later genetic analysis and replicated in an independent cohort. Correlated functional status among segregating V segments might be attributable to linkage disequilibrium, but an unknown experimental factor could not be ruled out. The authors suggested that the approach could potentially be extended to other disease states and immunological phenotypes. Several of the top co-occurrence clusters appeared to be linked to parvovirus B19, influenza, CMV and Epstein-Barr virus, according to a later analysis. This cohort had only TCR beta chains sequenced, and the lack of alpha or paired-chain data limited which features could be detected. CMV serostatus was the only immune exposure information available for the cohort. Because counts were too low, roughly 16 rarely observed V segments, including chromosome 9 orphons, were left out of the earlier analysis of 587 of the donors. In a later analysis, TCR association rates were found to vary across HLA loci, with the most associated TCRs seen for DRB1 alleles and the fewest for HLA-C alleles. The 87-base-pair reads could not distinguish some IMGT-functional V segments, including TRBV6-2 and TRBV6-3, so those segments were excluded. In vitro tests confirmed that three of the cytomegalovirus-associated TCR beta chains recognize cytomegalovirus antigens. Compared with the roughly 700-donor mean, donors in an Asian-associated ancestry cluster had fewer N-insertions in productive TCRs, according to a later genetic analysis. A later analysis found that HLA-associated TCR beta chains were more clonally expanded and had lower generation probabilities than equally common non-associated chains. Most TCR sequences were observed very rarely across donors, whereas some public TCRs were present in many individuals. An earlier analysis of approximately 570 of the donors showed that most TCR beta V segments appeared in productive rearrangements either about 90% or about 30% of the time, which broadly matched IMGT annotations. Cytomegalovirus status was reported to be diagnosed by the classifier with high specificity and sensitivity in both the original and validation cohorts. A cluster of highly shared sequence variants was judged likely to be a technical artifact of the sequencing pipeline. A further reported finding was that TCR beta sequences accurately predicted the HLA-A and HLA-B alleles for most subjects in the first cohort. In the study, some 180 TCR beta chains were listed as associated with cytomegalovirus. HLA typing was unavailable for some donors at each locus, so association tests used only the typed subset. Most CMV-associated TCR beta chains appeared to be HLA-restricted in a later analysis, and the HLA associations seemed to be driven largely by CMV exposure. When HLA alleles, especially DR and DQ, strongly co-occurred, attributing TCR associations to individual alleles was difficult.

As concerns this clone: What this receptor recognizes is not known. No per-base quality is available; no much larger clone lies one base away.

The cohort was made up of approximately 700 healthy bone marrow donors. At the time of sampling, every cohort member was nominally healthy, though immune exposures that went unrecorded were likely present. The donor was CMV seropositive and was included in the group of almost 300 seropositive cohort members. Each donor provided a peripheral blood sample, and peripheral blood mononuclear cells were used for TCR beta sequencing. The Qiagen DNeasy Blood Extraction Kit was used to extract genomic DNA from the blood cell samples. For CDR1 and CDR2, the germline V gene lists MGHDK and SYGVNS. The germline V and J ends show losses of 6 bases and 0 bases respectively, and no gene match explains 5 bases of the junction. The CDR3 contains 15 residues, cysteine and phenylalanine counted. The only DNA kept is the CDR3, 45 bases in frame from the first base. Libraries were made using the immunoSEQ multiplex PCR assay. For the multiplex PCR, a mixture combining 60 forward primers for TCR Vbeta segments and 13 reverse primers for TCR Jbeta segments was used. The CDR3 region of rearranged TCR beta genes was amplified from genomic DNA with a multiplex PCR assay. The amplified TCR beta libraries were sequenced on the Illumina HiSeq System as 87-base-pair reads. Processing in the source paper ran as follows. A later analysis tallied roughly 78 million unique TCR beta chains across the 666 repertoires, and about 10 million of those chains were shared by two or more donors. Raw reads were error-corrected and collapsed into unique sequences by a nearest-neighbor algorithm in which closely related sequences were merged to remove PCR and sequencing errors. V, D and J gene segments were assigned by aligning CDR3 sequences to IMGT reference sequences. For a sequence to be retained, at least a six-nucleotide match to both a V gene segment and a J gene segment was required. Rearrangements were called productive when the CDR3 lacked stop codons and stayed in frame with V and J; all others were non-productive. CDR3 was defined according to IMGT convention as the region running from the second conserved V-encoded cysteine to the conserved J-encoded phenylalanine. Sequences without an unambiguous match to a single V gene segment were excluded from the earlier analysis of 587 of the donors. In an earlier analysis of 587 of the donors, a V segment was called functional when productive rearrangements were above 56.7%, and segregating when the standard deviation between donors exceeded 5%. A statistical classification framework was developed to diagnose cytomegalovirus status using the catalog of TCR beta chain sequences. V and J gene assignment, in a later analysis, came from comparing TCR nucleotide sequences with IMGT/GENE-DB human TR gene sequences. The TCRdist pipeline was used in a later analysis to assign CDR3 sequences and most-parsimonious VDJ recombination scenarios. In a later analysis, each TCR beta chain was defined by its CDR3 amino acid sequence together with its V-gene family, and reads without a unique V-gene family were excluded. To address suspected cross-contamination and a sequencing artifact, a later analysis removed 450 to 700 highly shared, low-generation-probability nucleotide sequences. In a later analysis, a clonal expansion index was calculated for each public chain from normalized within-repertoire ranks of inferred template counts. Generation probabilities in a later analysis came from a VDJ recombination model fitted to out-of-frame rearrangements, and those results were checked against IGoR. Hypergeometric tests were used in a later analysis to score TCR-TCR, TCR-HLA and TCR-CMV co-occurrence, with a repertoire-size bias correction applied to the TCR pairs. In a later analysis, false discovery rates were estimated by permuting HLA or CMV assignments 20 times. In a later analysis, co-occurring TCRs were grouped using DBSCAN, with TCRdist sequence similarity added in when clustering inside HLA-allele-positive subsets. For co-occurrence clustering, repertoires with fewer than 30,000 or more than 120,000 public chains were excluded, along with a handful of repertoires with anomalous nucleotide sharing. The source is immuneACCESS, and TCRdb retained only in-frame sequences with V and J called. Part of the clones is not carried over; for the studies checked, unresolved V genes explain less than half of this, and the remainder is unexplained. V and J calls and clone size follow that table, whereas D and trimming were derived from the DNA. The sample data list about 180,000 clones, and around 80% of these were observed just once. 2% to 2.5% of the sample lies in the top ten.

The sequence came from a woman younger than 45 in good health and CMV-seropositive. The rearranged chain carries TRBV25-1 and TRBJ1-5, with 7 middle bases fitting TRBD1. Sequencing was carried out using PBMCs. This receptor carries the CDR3 CASSGTDSSNQPQHF. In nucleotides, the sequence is TGTGCCAGCAGCGGGACAGACAGTAGCAATCAGCCCCAGCATTTT.